This T cell receptor (beta chain) originates from a study of read filtering for tumor transcriptome and immune sequencing. This clonotype was counted many times. Its antigen is unidentified. Molecular barcoded adaptors covering alpha/delta and beta/gamma chains were used on approximately 440 ng RNA. From the reads, TCRdb called clonotypes with MiXCR, one entry per CDR3 protein. This table has about 37,000 distinct CDR3 sequences, around 11% appearing once. At the time of active disease, bone marrow was collected from every patient. The CDR3 sequence is 14 residues long. Germline CDR1 reads DFQATT; CDR2 reads SNEGSKA (reference sequence). V lost 3 bases, J lost 2 bases, and 11 bases lay in between. Whole-study results and caveats: The sorted CD138-negative fraction was a mixed bone marrow immune population, not purified T cells. About four fifths of IR-seq clonotypes had a single read, yet these held around 3.5% of reads.

Sample: a population of CD138-negative cells sorted from bone marrow. The chain couples TRBV20-1 to TRBJ1-5; D gene unclear. The receptor comes from a donor aged 40 or older with multiple myeloma. In DNA, the CDR3 is TGCAGTGCTAGTCGCTGGGTCGGCAATCAGCCCCAGCATTTT. It is translated as CSASRWVGNQPQHF.